The rows below give T cell receptor beta chains drawn from one sample of a study of CD8+CD57+ T cells in acquired aplastic anemia. Via MiXCR, TCRdb re-called the reads, giving one row per CDR3 protein. In the table there are about 180,000 distinct CDR3 sequences, less than 50% of which are singletons. The specimen was sorted CD4+, CD8+, or CD8+CD57+ T cells (not recorded which) from PBMCs. The receptors were gathered from a human donor with aplastic anemia. The CDR3 runs from the conserved cysteine through the conserved F or W. The D gene is left open where the match is weak. For some rows the clone size is stated as once, few or many, or as a class when expanded; others skip it.

D gene	V gene	clone size	J gene	CDR3 DNA	CDR3 protein
NA	TRBV7-2	NA	TRBJ2-2	TGTGCCAGCAGCTTAGGGTGGTCCGGGGAGCTGTTTTTT	CASSLGWSGELFF
NA	TRBV15	NA	TRBJ2-7	NA	CATSRVGAGTVEYF
NA	TRBV5-1	many	TRBJ2-2	TGCGCCAGCAGCTTTATACAGTCTAGAGTTTCCGGGGAGCTGTTTTTT	CASSFIQSRVSGELFF
NA	TRBV7-2	NA	TRBJ2-1	TGTGCCAGCAGCCACCGCTGGCTAGCTGGAAATGAGCAGTTCTTC	CASSHRWLAGNEQFF
NA	TRBV6-1	many	TRBJ1-2	TGTGCCAGCAGTGTCGGCGGGGCAGCCTATGGCTACACCTTC	CASSVGGAAYGYTF
TRBD1	TRBV28	few	TRBJ1-4	TGTGCCAGCAGGGCGGGTGGCAGGGGGAATGAAAAACTGTTTTTT	CASRAGGRGNEKLFF
NA	TRBV19	many	TRBJ1-3	TGTGCCAGTAGTACAAGGATAACGGACCGAAACACCATATATTTT	CASSTRITDRNTIYF
NA	TRBV7-2	many	TRBJ2-7	TGTGCCAGCAGCTTCCCCAGGGGAACCTACGAGCAGTACTTC	CASSFPRGTYEQYF
NA	TRBV7-3	NA	TRBJ1-1	TGTGCCAGCAGTGGACTGAACACTGAAGCTTTCTTT	CASSGLNTEAFF
NA	TRBV3-1	many	TRBJ2-2	TGTGCCAGCAGCCAAGGGGTGAAGACCGGGGAGCTGTTTTTT	CASSQGVKTGELFF
NA	TRBV15	many	TRBJ1-1	TGTGCCACCAGCAGAGACTATTCGGAAGCTTTCTTT	CATSRDYSEAFF
NA	TRBV20-1	NA	TRBJ2-5	TGCAGTGCCTTCCTACACCGGGACTCACAAGAGACCCAGTACTTC	CSAFLHRDSQETQYF
NA	TRBV10-2	NA	TRBJ2-1	TGCGCCCTCAGCGGAGATTTAAACAATGAGCAGTTCTTC	CALSGDLNNEQFF
TRBD2	TRBV7-8	NA	TRBJ2-5	TGTGCCAGCGTCCGACTAGCGGGGGTCCAGACCCAGTACTTC	CASVRLAGVQTQYF
NA	TRBV6-1	few	TRBJ1-2	TGTGCCAGCAGTGACATGGCTGCCTGCTACACCTTC	CASSDMAACYTF
TRBD2	TRBV29-1	few	TRBJ2-1	TGCAGCGTTGAATTACTAGCGTACTCCTACAATGAGCAGTTCTTC	CSVELLAYSYNEQFF
TRBD2	TRBV15	NA	TRBJ2-7	TGTGCCACCAGCAGGGGGACTAGTTCCTACGAGCAGTACTTC	CATSRGTSSYEQYF
NA	TRBV20-1	NA	TRBJ2-7	TGCAGTGCTACCCTAGTGGGATCCTCCTACGAGCAGTACTTC	CSATLVGSSYEQYF
NA	TRBV30	NA	TRBJ2-7	TGTGCCTGGATGGCTGGGATGACATATAGCTTC	CAWMAGMTYSF
NA	TRBV6-2/TRBV6-3	many	TRBJ1-2	TGTGCCAGCAGTTACTCACAGGGAACGAGCACCTTC	CASSYSQGTSTF
TRBD1	TRBV7-3	NA	TRBJ2-3	TGTGCCAGCAGCCCAGCCATTGGACAGGGCACAGATACGCAGTATTTT	CASSPAIGQGTDTQYF
TRBD2	TRBV19	NA	TRBJ2-7	TGTGCCAGTAGTATATCCAGCGGGGGCTTGTACGAGCAGTACTTC	CASSISSGGLYEQYF
TRBD2	TRBV11-2	NA	TRBJ2-5	TGTGCCAGCAGCCCATTACTAGCGGGAGGCCCTACAGAGACCCAGTACTTC	CASSPLLAGGPTETQYF
NA	TRBV24-1	many	TRBJ2-2	TGTGCCACCAGTGATCCCGCCGTATACACCGGGGAGCTGTTTTTT	CATSDPAVYTGELFF
TRBD2	TRBV9	many	TRBJ2-7	TGTGCCAGCAGCCCTCGGACTGGCGGGGGCGAGCAGTACTTC	CASSPRTGGGEQYF
TRBD2	TRBV20-1	many	TRBJ2-5	TGCAGTGCTAGGGTGCCGGGACGGGGGGTGGAGACCCAGTACTTC	CSARVPGRGVETQYF
NA	TRBV10-3	NA	TRBJ2-7	TGTGCCATCAGGACGACTAACTCCCCTGGTTGGTACTTC	CAIRTTNSPGWYF
TRBD2	TRBV11-2	NA	TRBJ2-2	TGTGCCAGCAGCCTCCGGACTAGCGGGATAAACACCGGGGAGCTGTTTTTT	CASSLRTSGINTGELFF
NA	TRBV15	few	TRBJ2-3	TGTGCCACCAGCAGAGAGTCTCGGCAGACAGATACGCAGTATTTT	CATSRESRQTDTQYF
NA	TRBV19	many	TRBJ1-1	TGTGCCAGTCGGGCCGGGACAACGGGCACTGAAGCTTTCTTT	CASRAGTTGTEAFF
NA	TRBV11-2	NA	TRBJ1-2	TGTGCCAGCAGTTTAGGCCCAGACACGGACGTAAATGGCTACACCTTC	CASSLGPDTDVNGYTF
NA	TRBV28	many	TRBJ1-6	TGTGCCAGCAGTTTGGGGGGGCAGGGTGCTTCACCCCTCCACTTT	CASSLGGQGASPLHF
TRBD2	TRBV28	NA	TRBJ2-7	TGTGCCAGCAGGGAGAGCGGGAGCCGCTACGAGCAGTACTTC	CASRESGSRYEQYF
TRBD1	TRBV5-8	many	TRBJ2-7	TGTGCCAGCAGCTTGAAATCCAGGGGGAACTACGAGCAGTACTTC	CASSLKSRGNYEQYF
TRBD2	TRBV24-1	few	TRBJ2-2	TGTGCCACCAGTGTCGAACTAGCGGGGGTAAACACCGGGGAGCTGTTTTTT	CATSVELAGVNTGELFF
NA	TRBV29-1	NA	TRBJ1-2	TGCAGCGTTGAAGAGGGCAGGCGGTATGGCTACACCTTC	CSVEEGRRYGYTF
TRBD2	TRBV29-1	NA	TRBJ2-3	TGCAGCACTCCGGGACTAGCGGGAGGTTGGGGGGATACGCAGTATTTT	CSTPGLAGGWGDTQYF
NA	TRBV25-1	NA	TRBJ2-1	TGTGCCAGCAGTGACAGAGGCTACAATGAGCAGTTCTTC	CASSDRGYNEQFF
NA	TRBV20-1	NA	TRBJ2-7	TGCAGTGCTAGAGGTTACGATTCCTACGAGCAGTACTTC	CSARGYDSYEQYF
NA	TRBV2	NA	TRBJ1-2	TGTGCCAGCAGTGCAGAACAGCAATCATATGGCTACACCTTC	CASSAEQQSYGYTF
NA	TRBV5-5	many	TRBJ2-7	TGTGCCAGCAGTTCCAGGGGGAGGACCTACGAGCAGTACTTC	CASSSRGRTYEQYF
TRBD2	TRBV4-1	NA	TRBJ2-5	TGCGCCAGCAGCCAACAGACTAGCGCCCAAGAGACCCAGTACTTC	CASSQQTSAQETQYF
TRBD2	TRBV20-1	few	TRBJ2-7	TGCAGTGCTAGCGCAGGGAGGGTAGGGGAGCAGTACTTC	CSASAGRVGEQYF
NA	TRBV7-2	many	TRBJ2-1	TGTGCCAGCAGCTTAGCGGGGGTAATTTACAATGAGCAGTTCTTC	CASSLAGVIYNEQFF
NA	TRBV7-2	few	TRBJ2-7	TGTGCCAGCAGCTCCTCACGTAACTACGAGCAGTACTTC	CASSSSRNYEQYF
NA	TRBV7-9	many	TRBJ2-7	TGTGCCAGCAGCTTAGTGGAGGGCCCCTACGAGCAGTACTTC	CASSLVEGPYEQYF
NA	TRBV10-1	many	TRBJ2-5	TGCGCCAGCAGTGGCGCCGGGAGAAAGACCCAGTACTTC	CASSGAGRKTQYF
NA	TRBV7-3	NA	TRBJ2-3	TGTGCCAGCAGCTTAGACGTCACAAATACGCAGTATTTT	CASSLDVTNTQYF
NA	TRBV29-1	NA	TRBJ2-7	TGCAGCGGATCGCGGGGAGGCACCTACGAGCAGTACTTC	CSGSRGGTYEQYF
NA	TRBV5-1	NA	TRBJ1-1	TGCGCCAGCAGCTTTGACTACACTGAAGCTTTCTTT	CASSFDYTEAFF
TRBD1	TRBV20-1	NA	TRBJ2-5	TGCAGTGCTACCACCGGACAGGGAAGCGAAGAGACCCAGTACTTC	CSATTGQGSEETQYF
NA	TRBV19	many	TRBJ2-7	TGTGCCAGTAGTACCCGGGGGACCTACGAGCAGTACTTC	CASSTRGTYEQYF
TRBD1	TRBV6-2/TRBV6-3	NA	TRBJ2-3	TGTGCCAGCAGTTATATCAGGGGGTCCGTTCCAGATACGCAGTATTTT	CASSYIRGSVPDTQYF
TRBD1	TRBV20-1	NA	TRBJ1-5	TGCGGTGCTCGTAAGGGGGCAGATCAGCCCCAGCATTTT	CGARKGADQPQHF
TRBD1	TRBV19	few	TRBJ1-1	TGTGCCAGTAAAGGGACAGAGAACACTGAAGCTTTCTTT	CASKGTENTEAFF
NA	TRBV19	NA	TRBJ2-1	TGTGCCAGTAGTATAGGGTTGGTCGGATACAATGAGCAGTTCTTC	CASSIGLVGYNEQFF
NA	TRBV2	NA	TRBJ1-2	TGTGCCAGCGGTCGACAAGGCAGGAGCTACACCTTC	CASGRQGRSYTF